These 18 T cell receptor beta chains originate from one sample sequenced in a study of T cells in localized non-small cell lung cancer. Libraries were prepared by immunoSEQ multiplex PCR; TCRdb keeps only in-frame clonotypes and omits some of them. Of 70,000 to 95,000 clones in the sample, about nine tenths were seen once. This sample comprised PBMCs, obtained before any cancer treatment. The receptors originated from a woman between 35 and 75 years old with stage II squamous cell lung carcinoma.

V gene TRBV30 combines with J gene TRBJ1-1, with D perhaps TRBD1 (6 bases). This CDR3 has 11 amino acids. V lost 4 bases, J lost 6 bases, and 9 bases lay in between. From germline, CDR1 is GTSNPN and CDR2 SVGIG (reference sequence). Here the CDR3 DNA reads TGTGCCTGGAAGAGACAGGCTGAAGCTTTCTTT. This codes for CAWKRQAEAFF.

The chain carries TRBV14 and TRBJ2-7; no firm D call. Germline loops: CDR1 SGHDN, CDR2 FVKESK. V lost 1 base to trimming and J lost 2 bases, with 6 bases between them. The CDR3 runs to 13 residues. The CDR3 is CASSQVGTYEQYF. CDR3 sequence (DNA): TGTGCCAGCAGCCAAGTTGGTACCTACGAGCAGTACTTC.

The J gene is TRBJ2-7, the V gene TRBV2, with D maybe TRBD1 (6 bases). Germline V gene sequence: CDR1 SNHLY, CDR2 FYNNEI. The V end lost 6 bases, the J end lost 0 bases, and 15 bases lay between the germline ends. The CDR3 covers 15 residues. The CDR3 nucleotides read TGTGCCAGCAGGCGGAGACAGGAGACCTCCTACGAGCAGTACTTC. It is translated as CASRRRQETSYEQYF.

The table lists this clone with a count of one. The rearrangement joins TRBV5-1 to TRBJ2-7; 7 nucleotides agree with TRBD2. The CDR3 covers 16 residues. J lost 4 bases, V lost 0 bases, and 10 bases had no gene match. CDR1 SGHRS and CDR2 YFSETQ come from the germline V gene. This chain's CDR3 is CASSLGSGVLGYEQYF. The DNA of the CDR3 is TGCGCCAGCAGCTTGGGGAGCGGGGTTTTAGGATACGAGCAGTACTTC. The whole variable domain, filled in from reference TRBV5-1 and TRBJ2-7, reads KAGVTQTPRYLIKTRGQQVTLSCSPISGHRSVSWYQQTPGQGLQFLFEYFSETQRNKGNFPGRFSGRQFSNSRSEMNVSTLELGDSALYLCASSLGSGVLGYEQYFGPGTRLTVT.

The V gene is TRBV10-1, the J gene TRBJ2-5; D is uncertain. This CDR3 region has 11 residues. The germline gives CDR1 WNHNN, CDR2 SYGVQD (reference sequence). The V end was cut by 3 bases, the J end by 5 bases, with 4 bases between. For the CDR3, the DNA is TGCGCCAGCAGTGATGGGGAGACCCAGTACTTC. Translated: CASSDGETQYF.

The chain links TRBV5-6 to TRBJ1-3; the D gene is possibly TRBD1 (5 bases). Germline V lookup: CDR1 SGHDT, CDR2 YYEEEE. The CDR3 consists of 13 residues. V lost 2 bases and J lost 6, with 9 bases in between. The CDR3 reads CASSFGAENTIYF. The CDR3 DNA is TGTGCCAGCAGCTTTGGGGCCGAAAACACCATATATTTT.

The chain employs TRBV5-1 and TRBJ1-1; D unclear. Germline CDR1 reads SGHRS; CDR2 reads YFSETQ. The germline V and J ends were trimmed by 4 bases and 0 bases, with 16 bases remaining between them. The CDR3 covers 16 residues. CDR3 coding DNA: TGCGCCAGCAGCCCGGGAGATGGACGTATGAACACTGAAGCTTTCTTT. Translating gives CASSPGDGRMNTEAFF.

The chain uses TRBV10-3 and TRBJ2-3; TRBD2 is a possible D gene (6 bases). Trimming shortened V by 6 bases and J by 5 bases, and 9 bases separated the two germline ends. CDR1 ENHRY and CDR2 SYGVKD come from the germline V gene. The CDR3 runs to 12 residues. Here the CDR3 reads CAISPGGDTQYF. The DNA of the CDR3 is TGTGCCATCAGCCCCGGGGGAGATACGCAGTATTTT.

The chain recombines TRBV10-3 with TRBJ2-2; 13 nucleotides line up with TRBD2. The CDR3 is 18 amino acids. V dropped 5 bases and J dropped 2; count of bases not matched to a gene: 8. CDR1 is ENHRY, CDR2 SYGVKD, per germline. CDR3 loop: CAISQGTSGAINTGELFF. The CDR3 bases are TGTGCCATCAGTCAAGGGACTAGCGGGGCCATTAACACCGGGGAGCTGTTTTTT.

This clone was observed a handful of times. The V call is TRBV10-3, the J call TRBJ1-5, with D possibly being TRBD1 (6 bases). Germline V lookup: CDR1 ENHRY, CDR2 SYGVKD. This CDR3 contains 15 residues. V was clipped by 10 bases and J by 7 bases, with 23 bases between them. The DNA for the CDR3 is TGTGCCACCCGAGCCGGACAGTTCCTTGAGCAGCCCCAGCATTTT. Translated, it gives CATRAGQFLEQPQHF.

The CDR3 sequence is CASGGGGTANQPQHF. The CDR3 bases are TGTGCCAGCGGGGGGGGCGGGACAGCAAATCAGCCCCAGCATTTT. This sequence joins TRBV2 and TRBJ1-5, with TRBD1 matching over 7 bases. Trimming removed 8 bases from V and 4 bases from J; junction bases left unmatched: 11. Germline loops: CDR1 SNHLY, CDR2 FYNNEI. The CDR3 covers 15 residues.

The chain joins TRBV13 to TRBJ2-5; D might be TRBD2 (7 bases). Per germline, CDR1 PRHDT and CDR2 FYEKMQ (reference sequence). The length of the CDR3 is 14 residues. Trimming shortened V by 4 bases and J by 5 bases, and 14 bases separated the two germline ends. CDR3 sequence (DNA): TGTGCCAGCAGCTCCACGGGGGGCCGGGAGACCCAGTACTTC. It translates to CASSSTGGRETQYF.

The chain joins TRBV28 to TRBJ1-2; 8 bases align to TRBD1. Germline V gene sequence: CDR1 MDHEN, CDR2 SYDVKM. This CDR3 contains 15 residues. The V and J ends lost 3 bases and 9 bases, in that order; junction bases with no gene match: 12. This chain's CDR3 is CASSLARDRGNRYTF. CDR3 bases: TGTGCCAGCAGTTTGGCTCGCGACAGGGGTAATCGCTACACCTTC.

A few counts support this clone. The chain employs TRBV29-1 and TRBJ1-3, with 8 positions matching TRBD1. V trimming: 5 bases; J trimming: 7 bases; junction bases outside the gene matches: 7. Germline V gives CDR1 SQVTM, CDR2 ANQGSEA. The CDR3 is 13 residues long. The CDR3 region is CSVWTGKDNTIYF. In DNA form, the CDR3 reads TGCAGCGTTTGGACAGGGAAGGACAACACCATATATTTT.

This chain uses TRBV6-1 with TRBJ2-3; no clear D. Germline-derived CDR1 and CDR2 are MNHNS and SASEGT. The CDR3 is made up of 12 amino acids. The germline V and J ends were trimmed by 5 bases and 2 bases, with 5 bases remaining between them. CDR3 loop: CASSRFTDTQYF. The DNA of the CDR3 is TGTGCCAGCAGTAGGTTCACAGATACGCAGTATTTT.

CDR3 loop: CAWAIGSTNTEAFF. Here the CDR3 DNA reads TGTGCCTGGGCCATTGGCTCCACGAACACTGAAGCTTTCTTT. The chain has TRBV30 and TRBJ1-1; no clear D. The V end was cut by 5 bases, the J end by 1 base, with 14 bases between. In germline, CDR1 is GTSNPN, CDR2 SVGIG (reference sequence). The length of the CDR3 is 14 residues.

This clone was seen only once. The CDR3 bases are TGCGCCAGCAGCTTCGACAGGGCTAACTATGGCTACACCTTC. Protein: CASSFDRANYGYTF. The chain links TRBV5-1 to TRBJ1-2, with 7 nucleotides matching TRBD1. Germline V CDR1 and CDR2: SGHRS, YFSETQ. Trimming cost V 2 bases and J 0 bases; bases outside gene matches: 1. The length of the CDR3 is 14 residues.

This sequence joins TRBV18 and TRBJ1-1; D is possibly TRBD1 (6 bases). Germline V gene lookup returns CDR1 KGHSH and CDR2 LQKENI. The CDR3 has 13 amino acids. V lost 3 bases, J lost 4 bases, and 9 bases lay in between. The CDR3 bases are TGTGCCAGCTCACCCCAGGGGCGCACTGAAGCTTTCTTT. This sequence encodes CASSPQGRTEAFF.